This T cell receptor beta chain comes out of a study of T cell changes during pregnancy in multiple sclerosis. This clone has a handful of counts. The table came from immunoSEQ multiplex PCR; TCRdb's copy has only in-frame clones and leaves some out. The data show about 76,000 clones, roughly 94% seen once. The receptor was isolated from a female donor with multiple sclerosis, enrolled in a pregnancy study. The starting material was peripheral blood, obtained in the third trimester of pregnancy.

CDR3 sequence reads: CASSGRPGTGDRSDQPQHF. The CDR3 nucleotides read TGTGCCAGCAGCGGACGTCCCGGGACAGGGGACAGGAGCGATCAGCCCCAGCATTTT. The rearrangement links TRBV5-5 to TRBJ1-5, with 10 bases matching TRBD1. The CDR3 runs to 19 residues. Germline-derived CDR1 and CDR2 are SGHKS and YYEKEE (reference sequence). Trimming took 4 bases from V and 5 from J; bases not matched to a gene: 18.